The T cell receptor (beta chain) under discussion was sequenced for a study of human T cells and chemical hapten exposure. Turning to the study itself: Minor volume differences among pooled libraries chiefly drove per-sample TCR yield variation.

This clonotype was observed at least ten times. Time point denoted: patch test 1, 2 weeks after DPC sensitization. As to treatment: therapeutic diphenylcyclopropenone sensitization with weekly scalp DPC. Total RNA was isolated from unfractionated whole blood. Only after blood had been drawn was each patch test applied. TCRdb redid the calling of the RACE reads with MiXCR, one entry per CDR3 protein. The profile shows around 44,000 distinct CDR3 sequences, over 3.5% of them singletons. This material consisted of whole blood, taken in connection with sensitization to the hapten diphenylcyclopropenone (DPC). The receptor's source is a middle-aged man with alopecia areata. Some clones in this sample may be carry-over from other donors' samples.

CDR3: CASSLASTGPDIQYF. In DNA form, the CDR3 reads TGCGCCAGCAGCTTGGCTTCGACAGGGCCTGACATTCAGTACTTC. The rearrangement links TRBV5-1 to TRBJ2-4, with 7 nucleotides matching TRBD1. The CDR3 is 15 amino acids. With 0 bases clipped from V and 8 bases from J, the junction kept 8 bases outside the gene matches. The germline V gene has CDR1 SGHRS and CDR2 YFSETQ.